This TCR beta chain was sequenced during a study of blood T cell repertoires in COVID-19 (dated by TCRdb to the early 2020s). In the study overall: Samples covering the acute and convalescent phases of COVID-19 were provided by collaborators in the United States, Italy and Spain. Deeply sampled blood TCRbeta repertoires from subjects exposed to, actively infected with, or recovered from COVID-19 were included in the dataset. The samples were drawn from the first 160 participants of the ongoing ImmuneRACE study and from over 950 subjects provided by 6 global collaborators. The repertoires were released in a freely available public database meant as a resource for research on the immune response to SARS-CoV-2. The material from the prospective study consisted of cDNA or gDNA derived from T cells, B-cell-depleted T cells, or PBMCs. The sample metadata nearly always contained a de-identified subject ID, COVID-19 status, age in years and sex. Where available, HLA class I and class II types were obtained from metadata supplied by the sample provider rather than from assay-based typing. Findings and caveats that apply to the study as a whole: The quantity of clinical and demographic metadata differed by source and by participant and was supplied without curation.

Collaborating institutions collected whole blood in K2EDTA tubes following their own protocols. For TCRbeta analysis, collaborator samples were shipped as frozen whole blood, as isolated PBMCs, or as DNA extracted from either sample type. TCRbeta CDR3 regions were amplified from genomic DNA using the immunoSEQ Assay, a bias-controlled multiplex PCR. Per the original workflow: The number of nucleated cells in each sample was estimated by amplification of reference gene primers within the assay. Sequence reads were collapsed and filtered to measure the absolute abundance of every unique TCRbeta CDR3 rearrangement. For each sample, productive Simpson clonality was calculated as the square root of Simpson's diversity index over productive rearrangements. The clones in this table, taken by TCRdb from immuneACCESS, are in-frame only. Not every clone is retained; where verified, under half of the shortfall comes from an unresolved V gene, and the cause of the rest is unknown. The V and J calls and clone size were taken over from that table, and D and trimming were inferred from the DNA. In all, the sample holds about 150,000 clones, and almost 80% of those were seen once. The top ten constitute over 7% of the sample.

On this clone itself: What this receptor recognizes is not known. No base quality information exists; no much larger clone differs at one position.

Including cysteine and phenylalanine, the CDR3 has 15 amino acids. Only the CDR3 part of the read is kept: 45 bases, read in frame from the first base. The germline V gene gives CDR1 as SNHLY and CDR2 as FYNNEI. At the junction V is shortened by 1 base and J by 8 bases; bases outside the gene matches: 6. The sequenced sample was peripheral blood. This TCR derives from a man over 45 with active or convalescent COVID-19. The rearranged chain carries TRBV2 and TRBJ1-3, and 9 bases in between align with TRBD1. The nucleotides are TGTGCCAGCAGTGAAGTTCCGGGACAGGGAGACACCATATATTTT. This gives the protein CASSEVPGQGDTIYF.